Listed here is a single T cell receptor (beta chain). Its target is not known. The sample is drawn from a study of T cell repertoires in cytomegalovirus infection. Study-wide context: Selected CMV epitopes included recently identified HLA-C-restricted ones as well as well-studied HLA-B-restricted ones.

The CDR3 consists of 15 residues. The germline CDR1 and CDR2 sequences are MNHEY and SMNVEV (reference sequence). Between the trimmed V and J ends, which lost 3 bases and 7 bases, there was a span of 18 bases. TCRdb reprocessed the reads via MiXCR and lists one record per CDR3 protein. The table lists 450,000 to 600,000 distinct CDR3 sequences, 30% to 40% of them singletons. Study findings and constraints: In two of eight donors, the top clonotype was HLA-C-restricted CMV-specific. Carriers of CMV and the relevant HLA type were discriminated by public TCR beta frequency.

The input for sequencing was cultured PBMCs, taken from culture after CMV antigen stimulation. The TCR was taken from a human donor in good health (CMV status not recorded). Some clones in this sample may be carry-over from other donors' samples. The J gene is TRBJ1-1, the V gene TRBV27; D is unresolved. CDR3 residues: CASSFKSTLVDEAFF. The CDR3 DNA sequence: TGTGCCAGCAGTTTTAAATCTACGTTAGTAGATGAAGCTTTCTTT.